The rows below give T cell receptor beta chains drawn from one sample of a study of blood T cell repertoires in COVID-19. The repertoire was sequenced with immunoSEQ multiplex PCR; TCRdb's copy has only in-frame clones and lacks some. The repertoire includes some 150,000 clones, roughly nine tenths of them detected once, and roughly 7.3% sits in the top ten. The sequenced sample consisted of peripheral blood. The receptors were sampled from a woman of 80 years or more in a cohort sampled during active or convalescent COVID-19. CDR3s include the opening cysteine and the closing phenylalanine or tryptophan. D genes are given only for firm matches. Clone size is given for some rows only: seen once, a few or many times, or a class if the clone is expanded.

>-|-|TRBJ2-3|TRBV5-8
CASSLGPERTDTQYF
TGTGCCAGCAGCTTGGGGCCGGAGCGCACAGATACGCAGTATTTT
>-|-|TRBJ1-5|TRBV11-2
CASSLGRVGNQPQHF
TGTGCCAGCAGCTTAGGCAGGGTTGGCAATCAGCCCCAGCATTTT
>once|TRBD1|TRBJ2-3|TRBV11-3
CASSLIQGTDTQYF
TGTGCCAGCAGCCTTATACAGGGGACAGATACGCAGTATTTT
>-|TRBD2|TRBJ2-2|TRBV7-2
CASSLEAGGGKLFF
TGTGCCAGCAGCTTAGAAGCGGGGGGTGGGAAGCTGTTTTTT
>-|-|TRBJ2-2|TRBV19
CASSSGGELFF
TGTGCCAGTTCCTCAGGGGGGGAGCTGTTTTTT
>-|-|TRBJ1-2|TRBV7-2
CASSFLNYGYTF
TGTGCCAGCAGCTTCCTAAACTATGGCTACACCTTC
>-|-|TRBJ1-6|TRBV5-8
CASSSYQTGYNSPLHF
TGTGCCAGCAGCTCTTACCAGACAGGCTATAATTCACCCCTCCACTTT
>-|TRBD2|TRBJ2-3|TRBV18
CASSPPAGVGLDTQYF
TGTGCCAGCTCACCACCAGCGGGAGTCGGTTTAGATACGCAGTATTTT
>once|-|TRBJ1-2|TRBV19
CASRWDTSGGGYTF
TGTGCCAGTAGATGGGACACCAGCGGTGGTGGCTACACCTTC
>-|-|TRBJ1-2|TRBV27
CASSYTANYGYTF
TGTGCCAGCAGTTATACAGCTAACTATGGCTACACCTTC
>-|TRBD1|TRBJ1-1|TRBV20-1
CSASVATRTGVIEAAFF
TGCAGTGCTAGTGTGGCTACCCGGACAGGGGTTATTGAAGCGGCTTTCTTT
>-|TRBD1|TRBJ1-2|TRBV6-6
CASSWETDRADGYTF
TGTGCCAGCAGTTGGGAAACGGACAGGGCGGATGGCTACACCTTC
>-|-|TRBJ1-2|TRBV28
CASSGGEPIYGYTF
TGTGCCAGCAGTGGGGGCGAACCTATCTATGGCTACACCTTC
>-|TRBD2|TRBJ2-3|TRBV24-1
CATSDPAGLAGGPSTDTQYF
TGTGCCACCAGTGACCCTGCGGGACTAGCGGGAGGGCCTAGCACAGATACGCAGTATTTT
>-|-|TRBJ1-2|TRBV2
CASSGQGYNYGYTF
TGTGCCAGCAGTGGCCAGGGTTATAACTATGGCTACACCTTC
>-|-|TRBJ1-5|TRBV5-4
CASSLAGENQPQHF
TGTGCCAGCAGCTTGGCCGGGGAGAATCAGCCCCAGCATTTT
>-|TRBD1|TRBJ2-1|TRBV19
CASSVDRGRQFF
TGTGCCAGTAGCGTAGACAGGGGTAGGCAGTTCTTC
>-|-|TRBJ2-1|TRBV7-2
CASSLGGGMMNEQFF
TGTGCCAGCAGCTTAGGAGGCGGGATGATGAATGAGCAGTTCTTC
>few|-|TRBJ2-1|TRBV19
CASGPHFDRYNEQFF
TGTGCCAGTGGACCACATTTCGACAGATACAATGAGCAGTTCTTC
>few|-|TRBJ2-7|TRBV10-3
CAISDRSYEQYF
TGTGCCATCAGTGACCGCTCCTACGAGCAGTACTTC
>few|-|TRBJ2-2|TRBV5-4
CASSFEGEPTGELFF
TGTGCCAGCAGCTTCGAGGGGGAACCGACCGGGGAGCTGTTTTTT
>-|-|TRBJ1-5|TRBV6-5
CASRKGQVRNQPQHF
TGTGCCAGCAGAAAGGGGCAGGTTCGGAATCAGCCCCAGCATTTT
>-|TRBD1|TRBJ2-7|TRBV19
CASSPGQRTYEQYF
TGTGCCAGTAGTCCGGGACAGAGAACCTACGAGCAGTACTTC
>few|TRBD2|TRBJ2-3|TRBV13
CASSLPAGGRGTDTQYF
TGTGCCAGCAGCTTACCAGCGGGGGGGCGTGGCACAGATACGCAGTATTTT
>-|-|TRBJ1-6|TRBV11-2
CASSLTVRVGALALHF
TGTGCCAGCAGCTTAACCGTCCGGGTGGGGGCTCTTGCCCTCCACTTT
>few|-|TRBJ1-2|TRBV19
CASTSSGGQQMANGYTF
TGTGCCAGTACCTCATCCGGGGGGCAGCAAATGGCTAATGGCTACACCTTC
>-|-|TRBJ2-3|TRBV20-1
CSASLDTQYF
TGCAGTGCTAGTCTAGATACGCAGTATTTT